This TCR beta chain stems from a study of tumor-infiltrating lymphocytes in primary liver carcinoma. Turning to the study itself: Tumor stage was T1-T3 N0M0, and tumor size was roughly 4 to 10 cm across.

Study-level findings and limits: Blood had a significantly lower top-250-clone fraction than tumors did (p = 0.039). For tumor-adjacent and tumor-blood pairs, overlap was less than that seen for tumor region pairs.

Germline lookup yields CDR1 SNHLY and CDR2 FYNNEI. This CDR3 is built from 12 residues. Blood RNA originated from unsorted whole blood, with germline DNA additionally extracted. On this clonotype: Its antigen is still unknown. Mismatch with germline at one junction end may stem from a read error.

Starting from approximately 470 ng of total RNA, TCR beta cDNA was produced with a primer in the constant region. Employing slightly modified ARM-PCR, three nested multiplex PCR rounds were run, and these gave rise to the TCR beta libraries. TRBV1-TRBV30 forward primers and a C-beta reverse primer were used in the first two PCR rounds, which each ran for approximately 11 cycles. TCRdb re-derived calls from the multiplex PCR reads in MiXCR, one entry per CDR3 protein. The sample consists of around 330,000 distinct CDR3 sequences, 60% to 80% of them appearing once. This chain uses TRBV2 with TRBJ2-7; TRBD1 matches at 8 bases. Sequencing was carried out using peripheral blood. The clonotype was recovered from a man aged 40-50 years with primary liver carcinoma and hepatitis B virus infection. CDR3 nucleotides: TGTGCCAGCAGAGACCGGGGACAGGCCCCGGACTTC. Translation gives CASRDRGQAPDF.